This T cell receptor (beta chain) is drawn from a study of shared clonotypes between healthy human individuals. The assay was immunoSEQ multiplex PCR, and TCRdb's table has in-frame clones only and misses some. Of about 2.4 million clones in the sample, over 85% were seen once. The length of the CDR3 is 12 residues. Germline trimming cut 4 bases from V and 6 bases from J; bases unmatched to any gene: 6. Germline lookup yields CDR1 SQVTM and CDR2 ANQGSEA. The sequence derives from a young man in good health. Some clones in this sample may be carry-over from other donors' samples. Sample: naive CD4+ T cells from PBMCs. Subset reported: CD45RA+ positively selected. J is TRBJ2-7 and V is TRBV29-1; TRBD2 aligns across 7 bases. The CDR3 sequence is CSVARESGEQYF. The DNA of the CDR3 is TGCAGCGTTGCGCGGGAGTCTGGCGAGCAGTACTTC.